The 17 T cell receptor beta chains presented below share a single source sample, sequenced in a study of radiation and T cells in renal cell carcinoma. Time point: blood 4 weeks post-SBRT, at nephrectomy. Treatment in this sample: 15 Gy SBRT to primary tumor, nephrectomy 4 weeks later. The repertoire was sequenced with immunoSEQ multiplex PCR; TCRdb's copy has only in-frame clones and lacks some. The data hold 65,000 or so clones, with around three quarters observed a single time. This material consisted of blood, taken from a patient whose treatment included radiotherapy and nephrectomy. The receptors shown here come from a man aged 60-69 years with renal cell carcinoma.

The chain combines TRBV7-2 with TRBJ1-1; the D is unclear. The CDR3 has 15 residues. Germline V CDR1 and CDR2: SGHTA, FQGNSA. V was cut by 1 base and J by 0 bases, with 9 bases left in between. CDR3 nucleotides: TGTGCCAGCAGCTTAGGTGCGGGGATGAACACTGAAGCTTTCTTT. It is translated as CASSLGAGMNTEAFF. The variable domain in full, with the rest retrieved from reference TRBV7-2 and TRBJ1-1, is GAGVSQSPSNKVTEKGKDVELRCDPISGHTALYWYRQSLGQGLEFLIYFQGNSAPDKSGLPSDRFSAERTGGSVSTLTIQRTQQEDSAVYLCASSLGAGMNTEAFFGQGTRLTVV.

The chain employs TRBV6-5 and TRBJ1-2; 7 bases align to TRBD1. This CDR3 region has 14 residues. Trimming cost V 4 bases and J 4 bases; bases outside gene matches: 6. Germline V gives CDR1 MNHEY, CDR2 SVGAGI. The CDR3 bases are TGTGCCAGCAGTTTAGGGGGCGCGTCCTATGGCTACACCTTC. Amino acids: CASSLGGASYGYTF.

The V call is TRBV7-9, the J call TRBJ1-2; no clear D. CDR1 and CDR2 (germline): SEHNR, FQNEAQ (reference sequence). V was pared by 0 bases and J by 4 bases, with 9 bases between. The CDR3 is 14 residues long. CDR3 coding DNA: TGTGCCAGCAGCTTAGCTGACGGATCCTATGGCTACACCTTC. Protein: CASSLADGSYGYTF.

This chain connects TRBV11-2 to TRBJ1-2; D possibly corresponds to TRBD1 (5 bases). CDR3 length: 12 residues. CDR1 and CDR2 from the germline V gene are SGHAT and FQNNGV. V was cut by 6 bases and J by 8 bases, with 13 bases left in between. The CDR3 loop reads CASRLRRGGYTF. The CDR3 DNA reads TGTGCCAGCAGACTCCGAAGGGGCGGCTACACCTTC.

The V and J genes are TRBV5-1 and TRBJ2-1; 12 bases align to TRBD2. The CDR3 is 18 amino acids. V lost 2 bases and J lost 2; bases outside the gene matches: 8. Per the germline V gene, CDR1 is SGHRS and CDR2 is YFSETQ. The CDR3 nucleotides are TGCGCCAGCAGCTTCCCGACTAGCGGGGGTAACACCTACAATGAGCAGTTCTTC. This encodes CASSFPTSGGNTYNEQFF.

The chain is built from TRBV6-6 and TRBJ2-7; 9 nucleotides line up with TRBD1. CDR3 length: 15 residues. With 5 bases clipped from V and 5 bases from J, the junction kept 10 bases outside the gene matches. The germline V gene has CDR1 MNHNY and CDR2 SVGAGI (reference sequence). The CDR3 bases are TGTGCCAGCAGTGAGGCCGGGACAGGGTACAACGAGCAGTACTTC. It yields the protein CASSEAGTGYNEQYF.

The V gene is TRBV5-1, the J gene TRBJ1-1, with unresolved D. Germline V gives CDR1 SGHRS, CDR2 YFSETQ. V was clipped by 0 bases and J by 2 bases, with 8 bases between them. This CDR3 spans 14 amino acids. In DNA form, the CDR3 reads TGCGCCAGCAGCTTGGCCGCGGATAACACTGAAGCTTTCTTT. It codes for CASSLAADNTEAFF.

This rearrangement joins TRBV2 to TRBJ1-4; D uncertain. In germline, CDR1 is SNHLY, CDR2 FYNNEI. V was trimmed by 7 bases and J by 8 bases, leaving 20 bases between them. The CDR3 loop spans 15 amino acids. CDR3 residues: CASTFRGLSEEKLFF. CDR3 DNA: TGTGCCAGCACCTTTCGAGGACTAAGTGAGGAAAAACTGTTTTTT.

V and J are TRBV5-4 and TRBJ2-7; TRBD2 aligns across 13 bases. Germline V gene data show CDR1 as SGHNT and CDR2 as YYREEE (reference sequence). After removal of 4 bases from V and 0 bases from J, the junction contained 7 bases not matched to a gene. CDR3 length: 17 residues. The CDR3 DNA follows: TGTGCCAGCAGCAAGGGGACTAGCGGGGCCAGCTCCTACGAGCAGTACGTC. Translation: CASSKGTSGASSYEQYV.

The CDR3 loop reads CASSVTGVNTGELFF. CDR3 nucleotide sequence: TGTGCCAGCAGCGTGACAGGGGTGAACACCGGGGAGCTGTTTTTT. V is TRBV9 and J is TRBJ2-2; 8 positions agree with TRBD1. Germline trimming cut 2 bases from V and 1 base from J; bases unmatched to any gene: 1. The CDR3 consists of 15 residues. CDR1 and CDR2 from the germline V gene are SGDLS and YYNGEE.

A word on this clone: This specimen includes other DNA sequences encoding the same CDR3. The chain is built from TRBV27 and TRBJ1-3; D remains ambiguous. Germline lookup yields CDR1 MNHEY and CDR2 SMNVEV (reference sequence). This CDR3 comprises 14 residues. The V end lost 2 bases, the J end lost 2 bases, and 7 bases lay between the germline ends. The CDR3 DNA sequence: TGTGCCAGCAGTTTAAGGGAGACTGGAAACACCATATATTTT. Its translation: CASSLRETGNTIYF.

The genes are TRBV7-9 and TRBJ2-3, with 9 bases lining up with TRBD2. The CDR3 loop spans 17 amino acids. The trim removed 2 bases at V and 0 bases at J, leaving 6 bases unmatched. CDR1 and CDR2 (germline): SEHNR, FQNEAQ (reference sequence). CDR3 nucleotide sequence: TGTGCCAGCAGCTTAAGGTCTAGCGGGACTAGCACAGATACGCAGTATTTT. Translated: CASSLRSSGTSTDTQYF.

The chain carries TRBV5-1 and TRBJ2-3; D remains ambiguous. V shed 0 bases and J shed 0 bases, with 8 bases lying between them. Germline V gene data show CDR1 as SGHRS and CDR2 as YFSETQ. The CDR3 length is 15 residues. CDR3 in amino acids: CASSLEQPSTDTQYF. CDR3 sequence (DNA): TGCGCCAGCAGCTTGGAGCAGCCCAGCACAGATACGCAGTATTTT.

The chain combines TRBV7-9 with TRBJ2-5; 9 bases fit TRBD1. Germline V CDR1 and CDR2: SEHNR, FQNEAQ (reference sequence). This CDR3 has 15 amino acids. After removal of 5 bases from V and 1 base from J, the junction contained 5 bases not matched to a gene. CDR3 nucleotide sequence: TGTGCCAGCAGCCGGACGGGACAGGGCCAAGAGACCCAGTACTTC. Residues: CASSRTGQGQETQYF.

The chain is built from TRBV28 and TRBJ2-1; 8 bases map to TRBD2. Germline CDR1 is MDHEN and CDR2 is SYDVKM. Trimming cost V 6 bases and J 9 bases; bases outside gene matches: 10. The CDR3 loop spans 14 amino acids. The DNA for the CDR3 is TGTGCCAGCAGGGACTACGGGGGGGCGGTTGAGCAGTTCTTC. Translated: CASRDYGGAVEQFF. The entire variable domain, with the rest obtained from reference TRBV28 and TRBJ2-1, is as follows: DVKVTQSSRYLVKRTGEKVFLECVQDMDHENMFWYRQDPGLGLRLIYFSYDVKMKEKGDIPEGYSVSREKKERFSLILESASTNQTSMYLCASRDYGGAVEQFFGPGTRLTVL.

This chain links TRBV19 with TRBJ2-3, with D possibly matching TRBD2 (5 bases). This CDR3 spans 16 amino acids. Looked up from germline, CDR1 is LNHDA and CDR2 is SQIVND (reference sequence). V was clipped by 6 bases and J by 2 bases, with 18 bases between them. The CDR3 coding sequence is TGTGCCAGTAGCTTGAGAGGGTCGACCCTCACAGATACGCAGTATTTT. Translated: CASSLRGSTLTDTQYF.

The sample holds a few counts of this clone. The V gene is TRBV14, the J gene TRBJ2-1; 10 nucleotides line up with TRBD2. This CDR3 contains 14 residues. The junction had 4 bases not matched to a gene; V was cut back by 5 bases and J by 6 bases. Germline lookup yields CDR1 SGHDN and CDR2 FVKESK. The CDR3: CASSELAGINEQFF. The CDR3 bases are TGTGCCAGCAGCGAACTAGCGGGAATCAATGAGCAGTTCTTC.